These 27 T cell receptor beta chains were all obtained from the same sample, sequenced in a study of CD8 T cells in Susac syndrome (dated 2019 in TCRdb). Library generation was performed with the immunoSEQ multiplex PCR assay. RNA was extracted using the RNeasy kit, and about 0.5 to 1 ug of the RNA was reverse transcribed with random hexamers. TCRdb redid the processing of the public reads, applying fastp at Q25 and MiXCR, and retained in-frame beta chains. CDR3 protein sequences are deduplicated, and each keeps its most common genes and DNA. Here the sample has approximately 190,000 distinct CDR3 sequences; 85% to 95% occur a single time. Of the sample, roughly 0.15% is held by the ten largest clones. Material for sequencing was CD8+ T cells from PBMCs. These receptors were obtained from a human donor with Susac syndrome.

This chain uses TRBV28 with TRBJ1-2; TRBD1 agrees at 9 bases. This CDR3 contains 16 residues. Germline CDR1 reads MDHEN; CDR2 reads SYDVKM. The V and J ends lost 6 bases and 6 bases, in that order; junction bases with no gene match: 14. The CDR3 region has the DNA TGTGCCAGCAGCTCTCCCACCGGGACAGGGACACATGGCTACACCTTC. Amino acids: CASSSPTGTGTHGYTF.

The chain links TRBV5-4 to TRBJ2-2; maybe TRBD2 (6 bases). The ends were cut back, 4 bases at V and 4 bases at J, with 14 bases in the middle. This CDR3 spans 15 amino acids. CDR1 is SGHNT, CDR2 YYREEE, per germline (reference sequence). CDR3 sequence: CASSRGGIGTGELFF. The CDR3 bases are TGTGCCAGCAGCAGGGGCGGGATTGGCACCGGGGAGCTGTTTTTT.

This chain uses TRBV7-6 with TRBJ1-2; no definite D call. The V and J ends lost 6 bases and 2 bases respectively, with 10 bases between them. Per germline, CDR1 SGHVS and CDR2 FNYEAQ. The CDR3 spans 13 residues. This chain's CDR3 is CASSQTENYGYTF. CDR3 DNA sequence: TGTGCCAGCAGTCAGACTGAAAACTATGGCTACACCTTC.

The V gene is TRBV4-1, the J gene TRBJ1-6; unclear D gene. CDR3 length: 14 residues. Germline CDR1 reads MGHRA; CDR2 reads YSYEKL. Trimming cost V 1 base and J 8 bases, with 9 bases left between them. This chain's CDR3 is CASSQGSGDSPLHF. The CDR3 DNA follows: TGCGCCAGCAGCCAAGGATCGGGAGATTCACCCCTCCACTTT.

The rearrangement links TRBV5-1 to TRBJ2-3; the D is unclear. This CDR3 has 13 residues. V was clipped by 4 bases and J by 1 base, with 7 bases between them. The germline V gene has CDR1 SGHRS and CDR2 YFSETQ. The CDR3 DNA sequence: TGCGCCAGCAGCGGCCAGGGCACAGATACGCAGTATTTT. Protein product: CASSGQGTDTQYF.

J is TRBJ2-7 and V is TRBV29-1; 9 nucleotides line up with TRBD1. CDR3 length: 13 amino acids. Germline V lookup: CDR1 SQVTM, CDR2 ANQGSEA. J lost 4 bases, V lost 5 bases, and 6 bases had no gene match. The CDR3 is CSVPDRGIYEQYF. CDR3 DNA: TGCAGCGTTCCGGACAGGGGAATTTACGAGCAGTACTTC.

Written as DNA, the CDR3 is TGTGCCAGCAGCCGGACTAGCAGCGACATTCAGTACTTC. Translation gives CASSRTSSDIQYF. The chain recombines TRBV3-1 with TRBJ2-4; 8 bases are shared with TRBD2. The V gene end was trimmed by 4 bases and the J gene end by 8 bases; junction bases not matched to a gene: 4. The CDR3 contains 13 residues. Germline CDR1 LGHDT, CDR2 YNNKEL (reference sequence).

The rearrangement uses TRBV15 and TRBJ2-7; tentative D call: TRBD1 (6 bases). CDR1 is LNHNV and CDR2 is YYDKDF in the germline V gene (reference sequence). Between the trimmed V and J ends, which lost 3 bases and 1 base, there was a span of 10 bases. This CDR3 has 14 residues. The CDR3 loop is CATSSRGQSYEQYF. Here the CDR3 DNA reads TGTGCCACCAGCAGCAGAGGACAGTCCTACGAGCAGTACTTC.

The rearrangement joins TRBV7-9 to TRBJ2-1; TRBD2 matches at 10 bases. V shed 5 bases, J shed 4 bases, and the junction held 8 bases outside the gene matches. Germline lookup yields CDR1 SEHNR and CDR2 FQNEAQ (reference sequence). The CDR3 runs to 16 residues. The CDR3 protein is CASSPPGTSDYNEQFF. The CDR3 region has the DNA TGTGCCAGCAGCCCGCCCGGGACTAGCGATTACAATGAGCAGTTCTTC. The whole variable domain, filled in from reference TRBV7-9 and TRBJ2-1, reads DTGVSQNPRHKITKRGQNVTFRCDPISEHNRLYWYRQTLGQGPEFLTYFQNEAQLEKSRLLSDRFSAERPKGSFSTLEIQRTEQGDSAMYLCASSPPGTSDYNEQFFGPGTRLTVL.

The J gene is TRBJ2-7, the V gene TRBV4-1; D is ambiguous. The CDR3 extends over 14 amino acids. Germline V gene sequence: CDR1 MGHRA, CDR2 YSYEKL. Deletions cut 3 bases from V and 2 bases from J, with 11 bases between. CDR3 sequence (DNA): TGCGCCAGCAGCCACTTATATGGAACCTACGAGCAGTACTTC. Translation gives CASSHLYGTYEQYF.

V gene TRBV15 combines with J gene TRBJ1-1; tentatively, D is TRBD1 (6 bases). The CDR3 length is 15 residues. V was shortened by 5 bases and J by 7 bases, with 20 bases between the two germline ends. Germline-derived CDR1 and CDR2 are LNHNV and YYDKDF (reference sequence). CDR3 region: CATSGQTGRNLEAFF. CDR3 DNA: TGTGCCACCAGCGGCCAGACAGGAAGAAACCTTGAAGCTTTCTTT.

The chain carries TRBV27 and TRBJ1-5; D unresolved. This CDR3 is 12 amino acids long. V was pared by 8 bases and J by 0 bases, with 5 bases between. From germline, CDR1 is MNHEY and CDR2 SMNVEV (reference sequence). CDR3 DNA sequence: TGTGCCAGCGCCTATAGCAATCAGCCCCAGCATTTT. The encoded protein is CASAYSNQPQHF.

The V call is TRBV13, the J call TRBJ2-1; possible D gene TRBD2, 5 bases. The germline gives CDR1 PRHDT, CDR2 FYEKMQ (reference sequence). CDR3 length: 15 amino acids. V lost 0 bases and J 8 bases, leaving 14 bases between the germline ends. The CDR3 loop reads CASSLGPGIGDEQFF. CDR3 coding DNA: TGTGCCAGCAGCTTAGGGCCCGGGATAGGCGATGAGCAGTTCTTC.

The V call is TRBV9, the J call TRBJ2-1, with D perhaps matching TRBD1 (5 bases). The CDR3 length is 15 residues. V was pared by 0 bases and J by 3 bases, with 10 bases between. Germline V gene sequence: CDR1 SGDLS, CDR2 YYNGEE. CDR3 nucleotides: TGTGCCAGCAGCGTAGGGGGCTCGGTCTACAATGAGCAGTTCTTC. Translated, it gives CASSVGGSVYNEQFF.

The chain is built from TRBV4-2 and TRBJ2-7, with TRBD1 matching 7 bases. The germline gives CDR1 LGHNA, CDR2 YNFKEQ. V lost 0 bases to trimming and J lost 2 bases; unmatched junction nucleotides: 4. The CDR3 is 15 residues long. CDR3 sequence reads: CASSQDWDRPYEQYF. In DNA form, the CDR3 reads TGTGCCAGCAGCCAAGATTGGGACAGACCCTACGAGCAGTACTTC.

Here the CDR3 DNA reads TGTGCCAGCAGTTTAGGGACAGTCTACAATGAGCAGTTCTTC. As protein: CASSLGTVYNEQFF. J is TRBJ2-1 and V is TRBV12-3 or TRBV12-4; TRBD1 is a possible D gene (6 bases). Trimming stripped 1 base from V and 3 bases from J, with 7 bases between. The CDR3 totals 14 residues.

V usage is TRBV4-1 and J usage is TRBJ2-7, with 14 bases that match TRBD2. This CDR3 comprises 14 residues. Germline V gene lookup returns CDR1 MGHRA and CDR2 YSYEKL. The V gene end was trimmed by 5 bases and the J gene end by 9 bases; junction bases not matched to a gene: 6. In DNA form, the CDR3 reads TGCGCCAGCAGCGAAGTTGGACTAGCGGGAGGGCAGTACTTC. This sequence encodes CASSEVGLAGGQYF.

This sequence joins TRBV5-1 and TRBJ2-7, with 7 bases identical to TRBD2. Germline V CDR1 and CDR2: SGHRS, YFSETQ. The CDR3 has 15 amino acids. The V and J ends lost 0 bases and 2 bases, in that order; junction bases with no gene match: 5. The CDR3 loop is CASSLDLGGAYEQYF. CDR3 DNA sequence: TGCGCCAGCAGCTTGGACCTGGGGGGGGCCTACGAGCAGTACTTC.

This chain joins TRBV7-8 and TRBJ2-5; 7 positions agree with TRBD1. Per germline, CDR1 SGHVS and CDR2 FQNEAQ. This CDR3 has 15 amino acids. Germline trimming cut 5 bases from V and 5 bases from J; bases unmatched to any gene: 11. For the CDR3, the DNA is TGTGCCAGCAGCGATACCGGGACAGCCGGGGAGACCCAGTACTTC. The encoded protein is CASSDTGTAGETQYF.

The gene calls are TRBV6-5 and TRBJ2-5, with a weak D call TRBD2 (6 bases). Germline V gives CDR1 MNHEY, CDR2 SVGAGI. CDR3 size: 14 residues. Between the trimmed V and J ends, which lost 6 bases and 1 base, there was a span of 12 bases. The CDR3: CASRTLASQETQYF. The CDR3, as DNA: TGTGCCAGCAGAACACTAGCCTCCCAAGAGACCCAGTACTTC.

The V gene is TRBV7-9, the J gene TRBJ2-1; weak D call: TRBD2 (7 bases). There are 14 residues in the CDR3. V lost 8 bases and J 5 bases, leaving 16 bases between the germline ends. The V gene's germline CDR1 is SEHNR and CDR2 FQNEAQ (reference sequence). CDR3 region: CASLARGGNNEQFF. CDR3 DNA: TGTGCCAGCCTTGCGAGGGGGGGTAACAATGAGCAGTTCTTC.

The chain has TRBV3-1 and TRBJ2-3; D possibly corresponds to TRBD1 (6 bases). The CDR3 is 13 amino acids. Per germline, CDR1 LGHDT and CDR2 YNNKEL (reference sequence). V lost 10 bases, J lost 2 bases, and 13 bases lay in between. The CDR3 reads CATGTPVTDTQYF. The CDR3 coding sequence is TGTGCCACCGGGACACCAGTCACAGATACGCAGTATTTT.

The genes are TRBV14 and TRBJ2-1; no firm D call. Trimming took 4 bases from V and 1 from J, leaving 17 bases between them. This CDR3 region has 17 residues. CDR1 is SGHDN, CDR2 FVKESK, per germline. The CDR3 region is CASSPPPGSESYNEQFF. Here the CDR3 DNA reads TGTGCCAGCAGCCCCCCCCCTGGCAGCGAGTCCTACAATGAGCAGTTCTTC.

This chain joins TRBV5-1 and TRBJ1-1; D perhaps matches TRBD1 (5 bases). Germline V gene lookup returns CDR1 SGHRS and CDR2 YFSETQ. The CDR3 is made up of 14 amino acids. Trimming left V 0 bases short and J 4 bases short, with 10 bases between. CDR3 sequence reads: CASSLGGPSTEAFF. Written as DNA, the CDR3 is TGCGCCAGCAGCTTGGGGGGCCCTAGCACTGAAGCTTTCTTT.

The V and J genes are TRBV19 and TRBJ1-5; 7 positions agree with TRBD1. The CDR3 extends over 15 amino acids. V dropped 6 bases and J dropped 1; count of bases not matched to a gene: 6. Germline V gives CDR1 LNHDA, CDR2 SQIVND (reference sequence). CDR3 sequence (DNA): TGTGCCAGTAGCACCGGGACAGCAAGCAATCAGCCCCAGCATTTT. It translates to CASSTGTASNQPQHF.

This clonotype was found a few times. The chain has TRBV9 and TRBJ2-1, with D perhaps assigned TRBD1 or TRBD2 (5 bases each). The CDR3 extends over 13 amino acids. Trimming stripped 0 bases from V and 7 bases from J, with 8 bases between. Germline CDR1 SGDLS, CDR2 YYNGEE. The CDR3 loop is CASSVGGWNEQFF. Here the CDR3 DNA reads TGTGCCAGCAGCGTAGGGGGGTGGAATGAGCAGTTCTTC.

The chain joins TRBV12-3 or TRBV12-4 to TRBJ1-1, with unresolved D. There are 13 residues in the CDR3. Trimming left V 3 bases short and J 8 bases short, with 13 bases between. The CDR3 sequence is CASSFRGAGEAFF. For the CDR3, the DNA is TGTGCCAGCAGTTTCCGGGGAGCCGGGGAAGCTTTCTTT.